Each of the 26 T cell receptor beta chains below was sequenced from the same sample in a study of cytomegalovirus exposure and HLA in healthy donors. The PCR ran on 60 Vbeta and 13 Jbeta primers. Assay used: immunoSEQ multiplex PCR; TCRdb lists only in-frame clones, some missing. The data hold roughly 160,000 clones, with around 68% observed a single time. The sequencing input was PBMCs. The source is a girl aged 10-17 years in good health and CMV-seronegative.

The gene calls are TRBV5-1 and TRBJ1-1; a possible D gene is TRBD1 (5 bases). Germline loops: CDR1 SGHRS, CDR2 YFSETQ. The length of the CDR3 is 15 residues. Trimming left V 0 bases short and J 6 bases short, with 15 bases between. CDR3 amino acids: CASSLAAGVNSEAFF. The CDR3 DNA is TGCGCCAGCAGCTTGGCCGCGGGGGTAAACTCTGAAGCTTTCTTT.

The chain links TRBV6-5 to TRBJ1-2; maybe TRBD1 (6 bases). CDR1 and CDR2 (germline): MNHEY, SVGAGI. This CDR3 comprises 14 residues. V was clipped by 6 bases and J by 7 bases, with 18 bases between them. CDR3 nucleotide sequence: TGTGCCAGCAGCGGACAGATCCCAAGGGGTGGCTACACCTTC. Amino acids: CASSGQIPRGGYTF.

The V call is TRBV27, the J call TRBJ2-2; 14 bases map to TRBD2. The CDR3 extends over 18 amino acids. Per the germline V gene, CDR1 is MNHEY and CDR2 is SMNVEV (reference sequence). J lost 0 bases, V lost 5 bases, and 5 bases had no gene match. The CDR3, as DNA: TGTGCCAGCAGTCGGACTAGCGGGGGGTTCGCGAACACCGGGGAGCTGTTTTTT. Translation gives CASSRTSGGFANTGELFF.

The gene calls are TRBV5-1 and TRBJ1-2; the D gene is possibly TRBD1 (5 bases). V gave up 0 bases and J gave up 6 bases, with 12 bases separating them. In germline, CDR1 is SGHRS, CDR2 YFSETQ. The length of the CDR3 is 14 residues. The DNA of the CDR3 is TGCGCCAGCAGCTTGGAAGGCAGGGTGGATGGCTACACCTTC. This codes for CASSLEGRVDGYTF.

The gene calls are TRBV5-1 and TRBJ1-4; 7 bases agree with TRBD1. The germline gives CDR1 SGHRS, CDR2 YFSETQ. This CDR3 is 15 amino acids long. Trimming took 1 base from V and 1 from J; bases not matched to a gene: 1. The CDR3 nucleotides read TGCGCCAGCAGCTTGTCAGGGGGAACTAATGAAAAACTGTTTTTT. The encoded protein is CASSLSGGTNEKLFF.

This clone turned up a few times. The chain links TRBV27 to TRBJ2-2; possibly TRBD1 for D (7 bases). V lost 7 bases to trimming and J lost 7 bases, with 13 bases between them. Germline V gene lookup returns CDR1 MNHEY and CDR2 SMNVEV (reference sequence). The CDR3 loop spans 13 amino acids. CDR3 nucleotides: TGTGCCAGCACCCAGGGGGAGGTCGGGGAGCTGTTTTTT. The encoded protein is CASTQGEVGELFF.

The chain links TRBV6-1 to TRBJ1-1; D call uncertain. The germline gives CDR1 MNHNS, CDR2 SASEGT. The CDR3 runs to 14 residues. Trimming took off 3 bases at V and 1 base at J, with 9 bases between the two ends. CDR3 protein: CASSDGRGNTEAFF. The CDR3 DNA reads as TGTGCCAGCAGTGACGGTCGCGGGAACACTGAAGCTTTCTTT.

The gene calls are TRBV6-1 and TRBJ2-1; 7 nucleotides agree with TRBD1. Germline loops: CDR1 MNHNS, CDR2 SASEGT. With V trimmed by 4 bases and J by 7 bases, 4 bases remained unmatched. CDR3 length equals 13 residues. The CDR3 loop is CASSGDSANEQFF. CDR3 in DNA: TGTGCCAGCAGTGGGGACAGTGCGAATGAGCAGTTCTTC.

The V call is TRBV18, the J call TRBJ2-3, with D possibly TRBD2 on 5 matching bases. The V end lost 0 bases, the J end lost 1 base, and 5 bases lay between the germline ends. There are 14 residues in the CDR3. Germline CDR1 is KGHSH and CDR2 is LQKENI. CDR3 sequence: CASSPPRGTDTQYF. The CDR3 nucleotides are TGTGCCAGCTCACCACCGCGGGGCACAGATACGCAGTATTTT. Drawing the rest from reference TRBV18 and TRBJ2-3, the complete variable domain is NAGVMQNPRHLVRRRGQEARLRCSPMKGHSHVYWYRQLPEEGLKFMVYLQKENIIDESGMPKERFSAEFPKEGPSILRIQQVVRGDSAAYFCASSPPRGTDTQYFGPGTRLTVL.

The chain uses TRBV7-9 and TRBJ1-6, with D perhaps matching TRBD1 (5 bases). Trimming pared 0 bases from V and 8 bases from J, leaving 11 bases between. Germline-derived CDR1 and CDR2 are SEHNR and FQNEAQ (reference sequence). The CDR3 sequence is 15 residues long. For the CDR3, the DNA is TGTGCCAGCAGCTTAGCCAGGGTCGGCGATTCACCCCTCCACTTT. It is translated as CASSLARVGDSPLHF. The full variable domain, in which reference TRBV7-9 and TRBJ1-6 provide the parts outside the CDR3, is DTGVSQNPRHKITKRGQNVTFRCDPISEHNRLYWYRQTLGQGPEFLTYFQNEAQLEKSRLLSDRFSAERPKGSFSTLEIQRTEQGDSAMYLCASSLARVGDSPLHFGNGTRLTVT.

CDR3 in amino acids: CASSEGTGTGGFSVQPQHF. Here the CDR3 DNA reads TGTGCCAGCAGTGAGGGGACCGGGACAGGGGGGTTCAGCGTCCAGCCCCAGCATTTT. This chain uses TRBV6-1 with TRBJ1-5; 11 bases are a match to TRBD1. Per germline, CDR1 MNHNS and CDR2 SASEGT. V was pared by 3 bases and J by 7 bases, with 17 bases of the junction left unmatched. The CDR3 is 19 residues long.

The CDR3 sequence is CASSQTSGGPTDTQYF. The CDR3 nucleotides read TGCGCCAGCAGCCAAACCTCGGGGGGACCCACAGATACGCAGTATTTT. The genes are TRBV4-1 and TRBJ2-3, with 7 bases lining up with TRBD2. This CDR3 is built from 16 residues. V trimming: 2 bases; J trimming: 2 bases; junction bases outside the gene matches: 7. Germline CDR1 is MGHRA and CDR2 is YSYEKL.

The chain uses TRBV5-4 and TRBJ2-5; a weak D match, TRBD2 (6 bases). The CDR3 runs 14 residues. Germline V lookup: CDR1 SGHNT, CDR2 YYREEE (reference sequence). V was cut by 4 bases and J by 0 bases, with 10 bases left in between. The CDR3 DNA sequence: TGTGCCAGCAGCCTTTGGGACTACCAAGAGACCCAGTACTTC. Translated: CASSLWDYQETQYF.

This clone showed up just once. This chain uses TRBV30 with TRBJ2-7; TRBD1 aligns across 11 bases. Germline loops: CDR1 GTSNPN, CDR2 SVGIG (reference sequence). V was clipped by 4 bases and J by 7 bases; unmatched bases: 6. The length of the CDR3 is 13 residues. The CDR3 region is CAWIGTGGREQYF. The CDR3 DNA follows: TGTGCCTGGATAGGGACAGGGGGTAGGGAGCAGTACTTC.

CDR3 protein: CASSLVSGRSYSYEQYF. The CDR3 coding sequence is TGCGCCAGCAGCTTGGTCTCAGGCAGATCCTACTCCTACGAGCAGTACTTC. This rearrangement joins TRBV5-1 to TRBJ2-7, with no clear D. The ends were cut back, 0 bases at V and 0 bases at J, with 16 bases in the middle. The CDR3 has 17 amino acids. CDR1 is SGHRS, CDR2 YFSETQ, per germline.

This clone has more than one count but fewer than ten. The J gene is TRBJ1-4, the V gene TRBV6-5; the D is unclear. There are 16 residues in the CDR3. From germline, CDR1 is MNHEY and CDR2 SVGAGI. V lost 2 bases and J lost 6, with 16 bases in between. This chain's CDR3 is CASSYLRTGSHEKLFF. The DNA for the CDR3 is TGTGCCAGCAGTTACCTAAGGACTGGTAGCCATGAAAAACTGTTTTTT.

The J gene is TRBJ2-1, the V gene TRBV6-1; tentative D call: TRBD2 (6 bases). Trimming pared 2 bases from V and 10 bases from J, leaving 9 bases between. The CDR3 sequence is 12 residues long. From germline, CDR1 is MNHNS and CDR2 SASEGT. The CDR3 DNA sequence: TGTGCCAGCAGTGAATCTGGAGGGGAGCAGTTCTTC. Protein sequence: CASSESGGEQFF.

The V gene is TRBV6-6, the J gene TRBJ1-1, with 7 bases aligning to TRBD1. This CDR3 has 16 residues. The ends lost 7 bases at V and 4 bases at J; junction bases unmatched: 15. Germline assignment: CDR1 MNHNY and CDR2 SVGAGI (reference sequence). This CDR3 reads CASINRGQGDGTEAFF. The DNA of the CDR3 is TGTGCCAGCATCAACAGGGGCCAGGGGGACGGCACTGAAGCTTTCTTT.

This chain joins TRBV7-6 and TRBJ1-1; D remains ambiguous. Germline loops: CDR1 SGHVS, CDR2 FNYEAQ. V shed 1 base and J shed 2 bases, with 8 bases lying between them. The CDR3 length is 14 residues. The CDR3 nucleotides read TGTGCCAGCAGCTTAGAACGGGTAAACACTGAAGCTTTCTTT. This sequence encodes CASSLERVNTEAFF.

The J gene is TRBJ2-7, the V gene TRBV11-2; 9 bases are a match to TRBD1. Trimming cost V 3 bases and J 7 bases; bases outside gene matches: 10. The CDR3 runs to 15 residues. Germline loops: CDR1 SGHAT, CDR2 FQNNGV. The CDR3 loop reads CASSFLRDREREQYF. CDR3 nucleotides: TGTGCCAGCAGCTTTCTCCGGGACAGGGAAAGAGAGCAGTACTTC.

This sequence joins TRBV14 and TRBJ2-5; D possibly corresponds to TRBD1 (5 bases). Trimming cost V 5 bases and J 5 bases, with 18 bases left between them. The CDR3 has 15 amino acids. From germline, CDR1 is SGHDN and CDR2 FVKESK. This CDR3 is CASSSIAGALETQYF. In DNA, the CDR3 is TGTGCCAGCAGCTCGATCGCTGGGGCTTTGGAGACCCAGTACTTC.

The chain carries TRBV4-1 and TRBJ2-5; 9 bases agree with TRBD1. With V trimmed by 3 bases and J by 3 bases, 14 bases remained unmatched. The CDR3 length is 18 residues. Germline CDR1 MGHRA, CDR2 YSYEKL. Here the CDR3 reads CASSHTRDRDPAKETQYF. The CDR3 DNA reads TGCGCCAGCAGCCATACCCGGGACAGGGATCCGGCCAAAGAGACCCAGTACTTC.

The J gene is TRBJ2-1, the V gene TRBV6-5, with D possibly TRBD2 on 6 matching bases. The CDR3 runs 12 residues. In germline, CDR1 is MNHEY, CDR2 SVGAGI. Trimming removed 6 bases from V and 10 bases from J, with 13 bases in between. The CDR3 loop is CASSGAGREQFF. The CDR3 nucleotides are TGTGCCAGCAGCGGGGCGGGGAGAGAGCAGTTCTTC.

This clone was observed a handful of times. The V and J genes are TRBV5-6 and TRBJ1-6; TRBD1 is a possible D gene (6 bases). The CDR3 is 17 residues long. Germline V lookup: CDR1 SGHDT, CDR2 YYEEEE. V gave up 1 base and J gave up 0 bases, with 11 bases separating them. CDR3 nucleotides: TGTGCCAGCAGCTTGAATCAGGGGCCCTCCTATAATTCACCCCTCCACTTT. This translates into CASSLNQGPSYNSPLHF.

V usage is TRBV2 and J usage is TRBJ1-1, with D maybe TRBD1 (6 bases). In germline, CDR1 is SNHLY, CDR2 FYNNEI. Deletions cut 2 bases from V and 1 base from J, with 8 bases between. The CDR3 runs to 14 residues. CDR3 in DNA: TGTGCCAGCAGTGAACTACAGGGGAACACTGAAGCTTTCTTT. This sequence encodes CASSELQGNTEAFF. The full variable domain, with the rest looked up from reference TRBV2 and TRBJ1-1, is EPEVTQTPSHQVTQMGQEVILRCVPISNHLYFYWYRQILGQKVEFLVSFYNNEISEKSEIFDDQFSVERPDGSNFTLKIRSTKLEDSAMYFCASSELQGNTEAFFGQGTRLTVV.

This rearrangement joins TRBV2 to TRBJ2-7; 10 nucleotides align to TRBD1. Trimming at V came to 6 bases and at J to 6 bases, leaving 8 bases not matched to a gene. CDR3 length: 14 residues. CDR1 and CDR2 (germline): SNHLY, FYNNEI. The CDR3 bases are TGTGCCAGCAGCACTGGGACAGGGGTTGGCGAGCAGTACTTC. Amino acid sequence: CASSTGTGVGEQYF.